This is a list of T cell receptor beta chains from one sample in a study of CD4 T cells in relation to SARS-CoV-2 and coronaviruses. The antigens these receptors bind are not known. TCRdb keeps only in-frame clones here, not all; method: immunoSEQ multiplex PCR. The repertoire has about 26,000 clones, roughly 73% of them found once; the top ten carry about 18%. Specimen: CD4+ T cells from PBMCs, cultured in vitro. The receptors here all came from a human donor in good health. CDR3s include the opening cysteine and the closing phenylalanine or tryptophan. Fields, in order: CDR3 length, D gene, V gene, clone size, J gene, CDR3 protein, CDR3 DNA. A D gene is named only where the DNA matches it firmly. Only part of the rows carry a size: once, few, many, or a class if the clone is expanded.

14,-,TRBV30,-,TRBJ1-6,CAWSGVLLNSPLHF,TGTGCCTGGAGTGGGGTGTTGCTTAATTCACCCCTCCACTTT
18,-,TRBV3-1/TRBV3-2,-,TRBJ1-3,CASSHQGFPRLSGNTIYF,TGTGCCAGCAGCCACCAGGGATTCCCTCGTCTCTCTGGAAACACCATATATTTT
13,-,TRBV29-1,-,TRBJ2-3,CSARMGDADTQYF,TGCAGCGCCCGAATGGGGGATGCAGATACGCAGTATTTT
15,-,TRBV9,-,TRBJ1-1,CASSVVLGTNTEAFF,TGTGCCAGCAGCGTAGTTCTAGGAACGAACACTGAAGCTTTCTTT
13,TRBD2,TRBV11-2,-,TRBJ2-7,CASSPGTSGEQYF,TGTGCCAGCAGCCCGGGGACTAGCGGCGAGCAGTACTTC
16,-,TRBV6-5,-,TRBJ1-1,CASSYQQASQYTEAFF,TGTGCCAGCAGTTACCAGCAGGCGTCGCAGTACACTGAAGCTTTCTTT
13,-,TRBV7-2,-,TRBJ1-1,CASSPRGPQEAFF,TGTGCCAGCAGCCCCCGGGGCCCTCAAGAAGCTTTCTTT
13,-,TRBV29-1,-,TRBJ2-2,CSVAILNTGELFF,TGCAGCGTTGCCATACTAAACACCGGGGAGCTGTTTTTT
14,-,TRBV4-1,-,TRBJ2-5,CASSQDQGFETQYF,TGCGCCAGCAGCCAAGATCAGGGTTTTGAGACCCAGTACTTC
11,-,TRBV30,-,TRBJ2-7,CAWTKHYEQYF,TGTGCCTGGACCAAGCATTACGAGCAGTACTTC
14,-,TRBV18,-,TRBJ2-3,CASSRSGLGDTQYF,TGTGCCAGCTCTCGCAGTGGGTTGGGAGATACGCAGTATTTT
15,-,TRBV7-2,-,TRBJ2-5,CASRLGSGSQETQYF,TGTGCCAGCAGGTTAGGGTCAGGTTCCCAAGAGACCCAGTACTTC
11,-,TRBV10-3,-,TRBJ2-7,CATGLRDEQYF,TGTGCCACTGGACTCCGAGACGAGCAGTACTTC
16,-,TRBV21-1,few,TRBJ1-5,CASSKELRWSNQPQHF,TGTGCCAGCAGCAAAGAATTGAGGTGGAGCAATCAGCCCCAGCATTTT
15,-,TRBV2,-,TRBJ1-1,CASSEPVTGNTEAFF,TGTGCCAGCAGTGAACCTGTGACTGGGAACACTGAAGCTTTCTTT
15,TRBD2,TRBV2,-,TRBJ2-3,CASSRAGRRTDTQYF,TGTGCCAGCAGTCGAGCGGGGCGGCGCACAGATACGCAGTATTTT
15,TRBD1,TRBV7-2,-,TRBJ2-7,CASRQTGGQTHEQYF,TGTGCCAGCAGACAAACAGGGGGCCAAACCCACGAGCAGTACTTC
14,-,TRBV18,-,TRBJ1-3,CASSPGYSGNTIYF,TGTGCCAGCTCACCGGGTTACTCTGGAAACACCATATATTTT
18,-,TRBV25-1,-,TRBJ1-6,CASSGKERGTSYNSPLHF,TGTGCCAGCAGTGGGAAGGAGAGGGGTACCTCCTATAATTCACCCCTCCACTTT
16,-,TRBV4-2,-,TRBJ2-5,CASSQEAIGGQETQYF,TGTGCCAGCAGCCAAGAGGCCATTGGCGGGCAAGAGACCCAGTACTTC
14,-,TRBV7-2,once,TRBJ2-5,CASSYDSFQETQYF,TGTGCCAGCAGCTACGACTCTTTCCAAGAGACCCAGTACTTC
16,TRBD1,TRBV19,once,TRBJ1-1,CASRGDRMESATEAFF,TGTGCCAGTAGGGGGGACAGGATGGAGTCGGCGACTGAAGCTTTCTTT
15,-,TRBV19,-,TRBJ2-3,CASSMGGTHGDTQYF,TGTGCCAGTAGTATGGGTGGAACTCATGGGGATACGCAGTATTTT
16,-,TRBV19,-,TRBJ2-1,CASSIGRPPASNEQFF,TGTGCCAGTAGTATCGGTCGACCCCCTGCTTCCAATGAGCAGTTCTTC
16,TRBD2,TRBV3-1/TRBV3-2,-,TRBJ2-7,CASSQTSGGVAYEQYF,TGTGCCAGCAGCCAAACTAGCGGGGGGGTCGCCTACGAGCAGTACTTC
15,TRBD1,TRBV7-9,once,TRBJ2-7,CASSHRDRGTYEQYF,TGTGCCAGCAGCCACCGGGACAGGGGGACCTACGAGCAGTACTTC
16,-,TRBV4-1,-,TRBJ1-3,CASSQVRGASGNTIYF,TGCGCCAGCAGCCAAGTAAGGGGGGCATCTGGAAACACCATATATTTT
15,-,TRBV7-2,-,TRBJ2-7,CASSLGGGLAYEQYF,TGTGCCAGCAGCTTAGGTGGGGGTCTTGCCTACGAGCAGTACTTC
14,TRBD1,TRBV5-1,once,TRBJ2-1,CASSDGTGKNEQFF,TGCGCCAGCAGCGATGGGACAGGGAAAAATGAGCAGTTCTTC
14,-,TRBV24-1,-,TRBJ2-1,CATSDMLARTEQFF,TGTGCCACCAGTGATATGTTGGCGCGTACTGAGCAGTTCTTC
14,TRBD1,TRBV18,-,TRBJ2-1,CASSRSQGANEQFF,TGTGCCAGCTCACGTTCCCAGGGGGCCAATGAGCAGTTCTTC
14,-,TRBV30,-,TRBJ1-6,CAWKGTVFTSPLHF,TGTGCCTGGAAGGGGACCGTTTTTACTTCACCCCTCCACTTT
17,-,TRBV4-3,-,TRBJ2-1,CASSHPEGASGYNEQFF,TGCGCCAGCAGCCATCCGGAGGGGGCTAGCGGGTACAATGAGCAGTTCTTC
14,TRBD2,TRBV2,-,TRBJ2-1,CASRTLAAGNEQFF,TGTGCCAGCAGGACCCTAGCGGCCGGCAATGAGCAGTTCTTC
13,TRBD2,TRBV7-2,few,TRBJ2-1,CASSLDLRGEQFF,TGTGCCAGCAGCTTAGATCTGCGGGGGGAGCAGTTCTTC
16,TRBD1,TRBV2,-,TRBJ2-2,CASSDPTGANTGELFF,TGTGCCAGCAGTGATCCGACAGGGGCGAACACCGGGGAGCTGTTTTTT
17,-,TRBV5-1,-,TRBJ2-3,CASSLGYGGGNADTQYF,TGCGCCAGCAGCTTGGGCTACGGAGGAGGGAACGCAGATACGCAGTATTTT
17,-,TRBV3-1/TRBV3-2,-,TRBJ1-5,CASSQDPPSRPNQPQHF,TGTGCCAGCAGCCAAGATCCCCCTTCCCGACCCAATCAGCCCCAGCATTTT
15,-,TRBV5-1,-,TRBJ1-3,CASSHNTGPGNTIYF,TGCGCCAGCAGCCATAACACAGGGCCTGGAAACACCATATATTTT
11,-,TRBV20-1,-,TRBJ1-1,CSATGRTEAFF,TGCAGTGCAACGGGTAGGACTGAAGCTTTCTTT
16,-,TRBV7-2,-,TRBJ2-2,CASTLIGPGISGELFF,TGTGCCAGCACCCTTATAGGGCCCGGGATCTCCGGGGAGCTGTTTTTT
12,-,TRBV11-1,-,TRBJ2-3,CASSLSTDTQYF,TGTGCCAGCAGCTTAAGCACAGATACGCAGTATTTT
15,-,TRBV9,-,TRBJ2-2,CASSYRLGNTGELFF,TGTGCCAGCAGCTACAGACTGGGGAACACCGGGGAGCTGTTTTTT
15,-,TRBV6-1,-,TRBJ2-7,CASSEAPGEAYEQYF,TGTGCCAGCAGTGAAGCGCCAGGCGAGGCCTACGAGCAGTACTTC
15,TRBD1,TRBV2,few,TRBJ2-2,CASRRDRAVSGELFF,TGTGCCAGCAGACGGGACAGGGCGGTCTCCGGGGAGCTGTTTTTT
14,-,TRBV4-3,-,TRBJ2-3,CASSQDSRWDTQYF,TGCGCCAGCAGCCAAGATTCCCGGTGGGATACGCAGTATTTT
17,-,TRBV21-1,-,TRBJ2-4,CASSKGRTGAAKNIQYF,TGTGCCAGCAGCAAAGGCCGGACAGGGGCAGCCAAAAACATTCAGTACTTC
19,-,TRBV18,-,TRBJ2-4,CASSPAGTTILLAKNIQYF,TGTGCCAGCTCACCCGCTGGGACAACAATACTCCTAGCCAAAAACATTCAGTACTTC
14,TRBD1,TRBV3-1/TRBV3-2,-,TRBJ2-3,CASTGDRVTDTQYF,TGTGCCAGCACCGGGGACAGGGTCACAGATACGCAGTATTTT
15,-,TRBV11-1,few,TRBJ2-7,CASSGQVLSSYEQYF,TGTGCCAGCAGCGGACAAGTCCTCAGCTCCTACGAGCAGTACTTC
16,TRBD1,TRBV5-1,-,TRBJ2-1,CASSFVPGQGVYEQFF,TGCGCCAGCAGCTTCGTTCCGGGACAGGGGGTCTATGAGCAGTTCTTC
13,-,TRBV5-4,-,TRBJ2-5,CASSGDPAETQYF,TGTGCCAGCAGCGGGGACCCGGCGGAGACCCAGTACTTC
15,TRBD1,TRBV4-2,-,TRBJ2-1,CASSLGQGTDNEQFF,TGTGCCAGCAGCCTCGGACAGGGGACGGACAATGAGCAGTTCTTC
14,-,TRBV9,-,TRBJ2-2,CASSPQGNTGELFF,TGTGCCAGCAGCCCCCAGGGTAATACCGGGGAGCTGTTTTTT
15,-,TRBV3-1/TRBV3-2,once,TRBJ2-3,CASSQDKGYADTQYF,TGTGCCAGCAGCCAAGATAAAGGGTATGCAGATACGCAGTATTTT